These T cell receptor beta chains were read from a single sample in a study of T cell responses to AZD1222 COVID-19 vaccine. Data came from immunoSEQ multiplex PCR; TCRdb stores just in-frame clones and leaves some out. The sample yields just under 95,000 clones, just over 85% seen once. Sequences were derived from peripheral blood, sampled on day 0 of AZD1222 vaccination. The receptors stem from an adult in good health. The CDR3 runs from the conserved cysteine through the conserved F or W. The D gene is left open where the match is weak. Clone size is not always given. Where it is, it says once, few, many or a class for expanded clones.

CDR3 length,J gene,clone size,D gene,V gene,CDR3 DNA,CDR3 protein
13,TRBJ2-3,.,.,TRBV2,TGTGCCAGCAGTGGCGGGGTGACAGATACGCAGTATTTT,CASSGGVTDTQYF
16,TRBJ2-1,once,.,TRBV15,TGTGCCACCAGCAGAGCACGGGGTGGCCCCTACAATGAGCAGTTCTTC,CATSRARGGPYNEQFF
13,TRBJ2-7,.,.,TRBV27,TGTGCCAGCAGTCCCCGTGGACTGGGGGAGCAGTACTTC,CASSPRGLGEQYF
13,TRBJ1-1,.,TRBD1,TRBV6-5,TGTGCCAGCAGAAGGGGGGACAGCCCTGAAGCTTTCTTT,CASRRGDSPEAFF
15,TRBJ2-7,.,.,TRBV15,TGTGCCACCAGCAGAGGGGAGGGGGCGAACTACGAGCAGTACTTC,CATSRGEGANYEQYF
15,TRBJ2-2,.,.,TRBV5-1,TGCGCCAGCAGCACCGGGGTTGTGAACACCGGGGAGCTGTTTTTT,CASSTGVVNTGELFF
14,TRBJ1-1,.,.,TRBV5-1,TGCGCCAGCAGCATACAGGGAGTGTACACTGAAGCTTTCTTT,CASSIQGVYTEAFF
14,TRBJ1-4,.,.,TRBV27,TGTGCCAGCAGACCCGGGGGAAGGAATGAAAAACTGTTTTTT,CASRPGGRNEKLFF
17,TRBJ2-5,once,TRBD2,TRBV4-1,TGCGCCAGCAGCCAAGCATCTCTAGCGGGGAGCCAAGAGACCCAGTACTTC,CASSQASLAGSQETQYF
14,TRBJ1-3,.,.,TRBV28,TGTGCCAGCAGCCTACAGCACTCTGGAAACACCATATATTTT,CASSLQHSGNTIYF
13,TRBJ1-2,few,.,TRBV10-3,TGTGCCATCAGTGCGGACAGAGGCTATGGCTACACCTTC,CAISADRGYGYTF
15,TRBJ2-1,few,.,TRBV14,TGTGCCAGCAGCCAAGCCCAGGGGGGGGACAATGAGCAGTTCTTC,CASSQAQGGDNEQFF
15,TRBJ1-4,.,TRBD1,TRBV5-1,TGCGCCAGCAGCTTGGAGGGGACAGGTGGTGAAAAACTGTTTTTT,CASSLEGTGGEKLFF
12,TRBJ2-7,.,.,TRBV27,TGTGCCAGCAGGGTACCGTCCTACGAGCAGTACTTC,CASRVPSYEQYF
15,TRBJ2-7,.,.,TRBV11-2,TGTGCCAGCAGCTTAGATCGAGGAGGGACCTACGAGCAGTACTTC,CASSLDRGGTYEQYF
12,TRBJ1-1,few,.,TRBV27,TGTGCCAGCAGACAGGGGAACACTGAAGCTTTCTTT,CASRQGNTEAFF
19,TRBJ1-4,.,.,TRBV4-2,TGTGCCAGCAGCCAAGCAAGGGACTGGGGCCTTGGAACTAATGAAAAACTGTTTTTT,CASSQARDWGLGTNEKLFF
17,TRBJ1-4,.,.,TRBV7-9,TGTGCCAGCAGCTTGTCCAAAAATCCAATGCCCGGGGAAAAACTGTTTTTT,CASSLSKNPMPGEKLFF
15,TRBJ2-2,.,.,TRBV6-4,TGTGCCAGCAAATTGACGGGAGTGAACACCGGGGAGCTGTTTTTT,CASKLTGVNTGELFF
16,TRBJ2-1,.,.,TRBV5-1,TGCGCCAGCAGCTTGGCCGAAGGACGGTCCTACAATGAGCAGTTCTTC,CASSLAEGRSYNEQFF
13,TRBJ2-7,.,.,TRBV2,TGTGCCAGCAGTGGTCTAGTACCTTACGAGCAGTACTTC,CASSGLVPYEQYF
13,TRBJ1-2,.,.,TRBV7-2,TGTGCCAGCAGCTTACGGAATAACTATGGCTACACCTTC,CASSLRNNYGYTF
13,TRBJ2-7,.,TRBD2,TRBV2,TGTGCCAATCGACTAGCGGGAGTGGGCGAGCAGTACTTC,CANRLAGVGEQYF
16,TRBJ2-1,.,TRBD2,TRBV11-2,TGTGCCAGCAGCTCCCGACTAGCGGGGATATACAATGAGCAGTTCTTC,CASSSRLAGIYNEQFF
12,TRBJ1-6,.,.,TRBV2,TGTGCCAGCAGTGAATCGAGTTCACCCCTCCACTTT,CASSESSSPLHF
16,TRBJ1-1,.,.,TRBV4-1,TGCGCCAGCAGCCACCCGCCCGCGGGGTTGGACACTGAAGCTTTCTTT,CASSHPPAGLDTEAFF
14,TRBJ2-7,.,TRBD1,TRBV7-2,TGTGCCAGCAGCTCGCAAGGGGGCGCGTACGAGCAGTACTTC,CASSSQGGAYEQYF
12,TRBJ2-7,once,.,TRBV24-1,TGTGCCACCAGTGATGCAAGGGACGAGCAGTACTTC,CATSDARDEQYF
16,TRBJ2-1,.,.,TRBV5-1,TGCGCCAGCAGCGGGAGACCCCAGCCGACCTACAATGAGCAGTTCTTC,CASSGRPQPTYNEQFF
16,TRBJ2-7,.,.,TRBV6-1,TGTGCCAGCAGTGAACAGGGCCCGATAGCCTCCTACGAGCAGTACTTC,CASSEQGPIASYEQYF
13,TRBJ2-1,.,.,TRBV29-1,TGCAGCGTTGTTGGGAAAACCTACAATGAGCAGTTCTTC,CSVVGKTYNEQFF
13,TRBJ2-1,.,.,TRBV28,TGTGCCTCCGCCCGGGACTCCCGTAATGAGCAGTTCTTC,CASARDSRNEQFF
12,TRBJ2-7,.,.,TRBV7-9,TGTGCCAGCAGCTCCCAAGTGGCAGAGCAGTACTTC,CASSSQVAEQYF
14,TRBJ2-7,.,.,TRBV28,TGTGCCAGCAGTTCCCCAGGCAGCTCCTACGAGCAGTACTTC,CASSSPGSSYEQYF
14,TRBJ1-5,.,.,TRBV6-5,TGTGCCAGCAGGCTTGCAGTGCTCAATCAGCCCCAGCATTTT,CASRLAVLNQPQHF
15,TRBJ2-7,.,.,TRBV3-1/TRBV3-2,TGTGCCAGCAGCCAAGAAAGCGGCCTCTCCTACGAGCAGTACTTC,CASSQESGLSYEQYF
14,TRBJ2-3,.,.,TRBV7-9,TGTGCCAGCAGCCGCCGGAGCGAGACAGATACGCAGTATTTT,CASSRRSETDTQYF
15,TRBJ2-5,once,TRBD1,TRBV9,TGTGCCAGCAGCCCCCAGGACAGGGGGCAAGAGACCCAGTACTTC,CASSPQDRGQETQYF
14,TRBJ2-1,.,.,TRBV5-8,TGTGCCAGCAGTATGGGACCCAAGAACAATGAGCAGTTCTTC,CASSMGPKNNEQFF
15,TRBJ2-1,.,.,TRBV6-6,TGTGCCAGCAGTTACTCGGGGGTAGAGGGGAATGAGCAGTTCTTC,CASSYSGVEGNEQFF